This TCR beta chain derives from a study of shared clonotypes between healthy human individuals. Study summary: Per donor, three plates held CD4 naive cells, three held CD4 memory, two held CD8 naive and one held CD8 memory.

Findings and caveats of the study: The sharing of 5% to 6.5% of naive CD4 clonotypes was seen across a few donors. Clonotype sharing among donors likely depends on sequencing depth. Compared with clonotypes that all four donors shared, non-shared clonotypes had lower generation probabilities.

Worth noting for this clone: The target antigen is unknown.

The method was immunoSEQ multiplex PCR; TCRdb's version includes in-frame clones alone and lacks a portion of them. The sample carries approximately 980,000 clones, 76% recorded once. The trim removed 9 bases at V and 9 bases at J, leaving 8 bases unmatched. CDR1 and CDR2 from the germline V gene are MNHNS and SASEGT. The CDR3 consists of 12 residues. The source material was memory CD4+ T cells sorted from blood. As to subset: CD45RA-negative fraction. The sequence was collected from a man aged 18 to 29 in good health. The chain uses TRBV6-1 and TRBJ2-1; 7 bases fit TRBD1. DNA for the CDR3: TGTGCCAGTAGACAGGGATGGGGTGAGCAGTTCTTC. Residues: CASRQGWGEQFF.